This TCR beta chain stems from a study of blood T cell repertoires in COVID-19 (dated by TCRdb to 2020 to 2022). General notes on the study: ImmuneRACE Cohort 3 recovered participants were defined by two consecutive negative NP/OP PCR tests, healthcare professional clearance, or symptom resolution. Samples from collaborators originated in the United States, Italy and Spain and spanned both the acute and convalescent phases of COVID-19. The prospective study material was composed of cDNA or gDNA derived from T cells, B-cell-depleted T cells, or PBMCs. Deeply sampled blood TCRbeta repertoires from subjects exposed to, actively infected with, or recovered from COVID-19 were included in the dataset. A freely available public database, intended as a resource for researchers studying the immune response to SARS-CoV-2, is where the repertoires were released. Samples came from the ongoing ImmuneRACE study (first 160 participants) plus 1,254 subjects from 6 global collaborators. Nearly every sample came with metadata listing a de-identified subject ID, COVID-19 status, age in years and sex. HLA class I and class II types, where available, came from metadata supplied by the sample provider rather than from assay-based typing.

TCRbeta CDR3 regions were amplified from genomic DNA using the immunoSEQ Assay, a bias-controlled multiplex PCR. The original methods were these. Nucleated cell counts per sample were estimated from amplification of reference gene primers within the assay. Sequence reads were collapsed and filtered to measure the absolute abundance of every unique TCRbeta CDR3 rearrangement. For each sample, productive Simpson clonality was calculated by taking the square root of Simpson's diversity index across productive rearrangements. TCRdb carries this immuneACCESS record with in-frame sequences only. Its versions omit some clonotypes, under half of them owing to an unresolved V gene in the studies checked, with the rest unexplained. The DNA gave D and trimming, while V, J and clone size come from that table. This sample holds fewer than 250,000 clones; roughly 86% were observed only once. The biggest ten clones account for around 25% of the sample.

Enrolling through a virtual design, the prospective study's participants ranged in age from roughly 18 to 95 years and lived across 24 United States geographic areas. In the prospective study, participants were assigned to cohorts based on the clinical history participants reported in a screening survey and a study questionnaire. Mobile phlebotomists in the prospective study collected whole blood, serum and a nasopharyngeal or oropharyngeal swab from every participant. Additional blood draws and questionnaires over an approximately two-month period could optionally be provided by prospective study participants. Before DNA extraction, prospective study blood samples were shipped either frozen or at room temperature. On the study overall, not on this receptor specifically: Clinical and demographic metadata were provided uncurated, with the amount varying by source and participant.

A note on this clone: Its recognized antigen is unknown. No per-base quality is available; no much larger clone lies one base away.

Sequencing input: PBMCs or T cells enriched from blood (not recorded which). The clonotype was recovered from a woman in her thirties or forties in a cohort exposed to, infected with or recovered from COVID-19 (not recorded which).

The CDR3 here reads CASSFHPRTGANYGYTF. The DNA sequence reads TGTGCCAGCAGTTTCCATCCCAGGACAGGAGCTAACTATGGCTACACCTTC. The V and J segments used are TRBV28 and TRBJ1-2; TRBD1 lines up with 7 middle nucleotides. According to the germline V gene, CDR1 reads MDHEN and CDR2 reads SYDVKM. Counted from cysteine to phenylalanine, this CDR3 has 17 amino acids. The only DNA kept is the CDR3, 51 bases in frame from the first base. V has 3 bases trimmed and J has 0 bases trimmed; junction bases matching no gene number 10.